The 24 T cell receptor beta chains listed next were all sequenced from one sample in a study of response to subunit inactivated influenza vaccine (dated by TCRdb to the late 2010s). The method behind the library was RT-PCR. Sequencing used an Illumina HiSeq 2500. The public reads were reprocessed in TCRdb via fastp at Q25 and MiXCR, keeping in-frame beta chains. Merged by CDR3 protein, the rows form single entries marked with the most common genes and DNA. This sample holds some 540,000 distinct CDR3 sequences; approximately 24% were observed only once. The top ten constitute roughly 2.8% of the sample. The same sample was also used in a study of T cells expressing NK-cell markers. The second paper further reports: The TCR beta cDNA libraries were made using 5'RACE template switching, a step that added both a universal primer site and unique molecular identifiers.

The material was CD4+ T cells sorted from PBMCs, obtained 12 days after vaccination. Source of these receptors: a man aged 50 to 59 who received an inactivated influenza vaccine. Donor details come from another sample of the same person, matched by shared clones.

The V and J genes are TRBV12-3 or TRBV12-4 and TRBJ2-3, with 7 bases aligning to TRBD1. CDR3 size: 15 residues. With 3 bases clipped from V and 0 bases from J, the junction kept 3 bases outside the gene matches. As DNA, the CDR3 is TGTGCCAGCAGTTTCGGGACAGATAGCACAGATACGCAGTATTTT. Encoded protein: CASSFGTDSTDTQYF.

J is TRBJ1-1 and V is TRBV6-2 or TRBV6-3, with D unclear. The CDR3 covers 13 residues. Germline V gene lookup returns CDR1 MNHEY and CDR2 SVGEGT. Trimming left V 6 bases short and J 4 bases short, with 12 bases between. The CDR3 DNA reads TGTGCCAGCAGAATCGACGGCTTCACTGAAGCTTTCTTT. This encodes CASRIDGFTEAFF.

The V call is TRBV4-2, the J call TRBJ1-2; tentatively, D is TRBD1 (5 bases). V was clipped by 4 bases and J by 3 bases, with 12 bases between them. Germline CDR1 reads LGHNA; CDR2 reads YNFKEQ. The CDR3 runs to 14 residues. CDR3 sequence reads: CASSPQGFYYGYTF. The DNA for the CDR3 is TGTGCCAGCAGCCCCCAGGGTTTCTACTATGGCTACACCTTC.

There are a few counts of this clonotype. This rearrangement joins TRBV6-1 to TRBJ1-1; D possibly corresponds to TRBD1 (5 bases). This CDR3 comprises 13 residues. Germline V gene data show CDR1 as MNHNS and CDR2 as SASEGT. CDR3 region: CETRGPHGTEAFF. CDR3 in DNA: TGTGAGACCCGGGGACCGCACGGCACTGAAGCTTTCTTT.

This clonotype showed up just a few times. The chain employs TRBV4-3 and TRBJ2-5, with a tentative D call TRBD1 (6 bases). The CDR3 is 15 amino acids. V was trimmed by 2 bases and J by 0 bases, leaving 10 bases between them. In germline, CDR1 is LGHNA, CDR2 YSLEER. CDR3 sequence (DNA): TGCGCCAGCAGCCAAAATGGACAGTACCAAGAGACCCAGTACTTC. It yields the protein CASSQNGQYQETQYF.

The gene calls are TRBV5-1 and TRBJ2-3; TRBD1 aligns across 7 bases. CDR3 length equals 16 residues. CDR1 and CDR2 from the germline V gene are SGHRS and YFSETQ. V lost 4 bases, J lost 3 bases, and 11 bases stayed unmatched. The DNA of the CDR3 is TGCGCCAGCAGCCTCCTTAAGGGGGCGAATACAGATACGCAGTATTTT. It encodes CASSLLKGANTDTQYF.

This clonotype was observed at least ten times. The rearrangement joins TRBV29-1 to TRBJ2-4; tentatively, D is TRBD2 (5 bases). Trimming shortened V by 5 bases and J by 3 bases, and 14 bases separated the two germline ends. Germline V CDR1 and CDR2: SQVTM, ANQGSEA. This CDR3 has 14 residues. The CDR3 nucleotides are TGCAGCGTTTTATTCGGGAATGGCAAAAACATTCAGTACTTC. Protein product: CSVLFGNGKNIQYF.

The CDR3 region has the DNA TGCAGTGCTAGAACTGACACGATGGGCCAGCCCCAGCATTTT. It encodes CSARTDTMGQPQHF. The rearrangement links TRBV20-1 to TRBJ1-5; D remains unclear. This CDR3 is 14 amino acids long. With 2 bases removed from V and 7 bases from J, the gap between germline ends came to 15 bases. Germline assignment: CDR1 DFQATT and CDR2 SNEGSKA (reference sequence).

This clonotype was counted many times. This sequence joins TRBV6-1 and TRBJ1-1; 11 nucleotides agree with TRBD1. This CDR3 has 15 amino acids. Germline V lookup: CDR1 MNHNS, CDR2 SASEGT. V shed 8 bases and J 2 bases; nucleotides not matched to a gene: 7. The CDR3 DNA reads as TGTGCCAGCGTGGCCCGGACAGGGGGCAACACTGAAGCTTTCTTT. Amino acids: CASVARTGGNTEAFF.

The rearrangement links TRBV4-3 to TRBJ2-3, with D tentatively TRBD2 (5 bases). Between the trimmed V and J ends, which lost 1 base and 5 bases, there was a span of 16 bases. This CDR3 is 16 amino acids long. CDR1 is LGHNA and CDR2 is YSLEER in the germline V gene. CDR3: CASSQGVTTEGDTQYF. CDR3 bases: TGCGCCAGCAGCCAAGGGGTTACAACAGAGGGAGATACGCAGTATTTT.

In this sample, this clonotype turned up a few times. This chain joins TRBV12-3 or TRBV12-4 and TRBJ1-2; D might be TRBD1 (6 bases). The length of the CDR3 is 13 residues. V dropped 6 bases and J dropped 4 bases, with 12 bases sitting between them. The CDR3 region is CASRSQGTYGYTF. CDR3 sequence (DNA): TGTGCCAGCAGATCACAGGGTACCTATGGCTACACCTTC.

This clonotype appeared a few times. The chain couples TRBV7-2 to TRBJ2-1; the D gene is possibly TRBD2 (5 bases). CDR3 length equals 11 residues. Germline CDR1 SGHTA, CDR2 FQGNSA. Trimming left V 5 bases short and J 12 bases short, with 11 bases between. The CDR3 loop reads CASSQTRRQFF. The CDR3, as DNA: TGTGCCAGCAGCCAAACTAGGCGGCAGTTCTTC.

This clonotype was counted at least ten times. This sequence joins TRBV24-1 and TRBJ2-7; 14 nucleotides align to TRBD2. CDR3 size: 15 residues. Germline-derived CDR1 and CDR2 are KGHDR and SFDVKD. J gave up 5 bases and V 3 bases, and 2 bases lay outside the gene matches. DNA for the CDR3: TGTGCCACCAGTGATGGACTAGCGGGAGGCCACGAGCAGTACTTC. Translation: CATSDGLAGGHEQYF.

In its sample, this clonotype was seen a few times. The rearrangement uses TRBV18 and TRBJ1-1; 10 bases align to TRBD1. The CDR3 loop spans 15 amino acids. The ends lost 2 bases at V and 6 bases at J; junction bases unmatched: 6. Germline CDR1 is KGHSH and CDR2 is LQKENI. CDR3 sequence: CASSPSTGGISEAFF. The CDR3, as DNA: TGTGCCAGCTCACCATCGACAGGGGGCATCTCTGAAGCTTTCTTT.

This clonotype was counted between two and nine times. The gene calls are TRBV20-1 and TRBJ2-7, with D unresolved. Germline-derived CDR1 and CDR2 are DFQATT and SNEGSKA (reference sequence). The CDR3 has 13 residues. V was trimmed by 2 bases and J by 6 bases, leaving 14 bases between them. The CDR3 protein is CSARTATYGEQYF. CDR3 nucleotide sequence: TGCAGTGCTAGAACAGCTACCTACGGCGAGCAGTACTTC.

The V call is TRBV5-1, the J call TRBJ2-1; D ambiguous. The ends were cut back, 2 bases at V and 0 bases at J, with 12 bases in the middle. This CDR3 region has 16 residues. Per germline, CDR1 SGHRS and CDR2 YFSETQ. The CDR3 sequence is CASSFSSASSYNEQFF. The DNA of the CDR3 is TGCGCCAGCAGCTTTTCGTCAGCGAGCTCCTACAATGAGCAGTTCTTC. Filled out from reference TRBV5-1 and TRBJ2-1, the complete variable domain reads KAGVTQTPRYLIKTRGQQVTLSCSPISGHRSVSWYQQTPGQGLQFLFEYFSETQRNKGNFPGRFSGRQFSNSRSEMNVSTLELGDSALYLCASSFSSASSYNEQFFGPGTRLTVL.

This chain uses TRBV20-1 with TRBJ2-5, with TRBD1 matching over 8 bases. CDR1 is DFQATT and CDR2 is SNEGSKA in the germline V gene (reference sequence). The J segment lost 5 bases and the V segment lost 3 bases, leaving 8 bases of the junction unmatched. This CDR3 has 14 amino acids. CDR3 sequence (DNA): TGCAGTGCTAGTTGGCAGGGGGCGAAGGAGACCCAGTACTTC. Amino acid sequence: CSASWQGAKETQYF.

The chain carries TRBV5-1 and TRBJ2-5; D is unresolved. From germline, CDR1 is SGHRS and CDR2 YFSETQ. This CDR3 has 14 residues. Trimming stripped 4 bases from V and 4 bases from J, with 14 bases between. The CDR3 spells CASSQGRARETQYF. The DNA for the CDR3 is TGCGCCAGCAGCCAAGGACGGGCGAGAGAGACCCAGTACTTC. Full variable domain (missing parts from reference TRBV5-1 and TRBJ2-5): KAGVTQTPRYLIKTRGQQVTLSCSPISGHRSVSWYQQTPGQGLQFLFEYFSETQRNKGNFPGRFSGRQFSNSRSEMNVSTLELGDSALYLCASSQGRARETQYFGPGTRLLVL.

This chain uses TRBV20-1 with TRBJ1-1; 8 bases are shared with TRBD1. This CDR3 contains 16 residues. Germline V gives CDR1 DFQATT, CDR2 SNEGSKA (reference sequence). J lost 2 bases, V lost 2 bases, and 10 bases had no gene match. DNA of the CDR3: TGCAGTGCTAGACCTAAATACAGGGGGACAAACACTGAAGCTTTCTTT. Translation gives CSARPKYRGTNTEAFF.

The J gene is TRBJ1-2, the V gene TRBV9; 7 positions agree with TRBD1. The CDR3 length is 15 residues. Germline CDR1 reads SGDLS; CDR2 reads YYNGEE. The V gene end was trimmed by 0 bases and the J gene end by 4 bases; junction bases not matched to a gene: 6. CDR3 nucleotide sequence: TGTGCCAGCAGCGTAGCGGGGACAGCTAGCTATGGCTACACCTTC. It yields the protein CASSVAGTASYGYTF.

This clonotype was observed at least ten times. The chain joins TRBV12-3 or TRBV12-4 to TRBJ2-5; tentatively, D is TRBD2 (6 bases). There are 14 residues in the CDR3. V lost 2 bases to trimming and J lost 1 base, with 8 bases between them. The CDR3 coding sequence is TGTGCCAGCAGTTTACGGGACTTCCAAGAGACCCAGTACTTC. It encodes CASSLRDFQETQYF.

In this sample, this clonotype turned up a few times. V gene TRBV2 combines with J gene TRBJ2-5, with 11 nucleotides matching TRBD1. With 4 bases clipped from V and 5 bases from J, the junction kept 3 bases outside the gene matches. Germline loops: CDR1 SNHLY, CDR2 FYNNEI. This CDR3 has 14 amino acids. The chain's CDR3 is CASSGTGGWETQYF. In DNA, the CDR3 is TGTGCCAGCAGTGGGACAGGGGGCTGGGAGACCCAGTACTTC. The complete variable domain, with remaining parts taken from reference TRBV2 and TRBJ2-5, reads EPEVTQTPSHQVTQMGQEVILRCVPISNHLYFYWYRQILGQKVEFLVSFYNNEISEKSEIFDDQFSVERPDGSNFTLKIRSTKLEDSAMYFCASSGTGGWETQYFGPGTRLLVL.

As regards this clonotype: Its ends do not fully match the called genes, so a read error is possible. The chain combines TRBV5-1 with TRBJ2-7; no definite D call. Germline lookup yields CDR1 SGHRS and CDR2 YFSETQ. This CDR3 spans 14 amino acids. The chain's CDR3 is CASSLESASCEQYF. Here the CDR3 DNA reads TGCGCCAGCAGCTTGGAGTCAGCCTCCTGCGAGCAGTACTTC.

The CDR3 region has the DNA TGTGCCACCAGTGACGCTCAGGGGGGGGCCTACAATGAGCAGTTCTTC. It yields the protein CATSDAQGGAYNEQFF. The chain recombines TRBV24-1 with TRBJ2-1; D is tentatively TRBD1 or TRBD2 (7 bases each). With 4 bases removed from V and 2 bases from J, the gap between germline ends came to 14 bases. The CDR3 is 16 amino acids. The germline CDR1 and CDR2 sequences are KGHDR and SFDVKD.